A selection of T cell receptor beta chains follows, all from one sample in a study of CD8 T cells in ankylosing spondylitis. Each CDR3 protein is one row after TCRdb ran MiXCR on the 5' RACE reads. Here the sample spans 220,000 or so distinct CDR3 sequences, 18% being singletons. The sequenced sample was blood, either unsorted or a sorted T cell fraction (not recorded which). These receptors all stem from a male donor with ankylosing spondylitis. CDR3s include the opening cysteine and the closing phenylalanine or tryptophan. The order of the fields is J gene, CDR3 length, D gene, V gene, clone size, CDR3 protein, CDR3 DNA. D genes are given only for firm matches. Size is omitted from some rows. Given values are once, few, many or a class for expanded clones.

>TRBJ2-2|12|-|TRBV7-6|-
CASSQWAGELFF
TGTGCCAGCAGCCAATGGGCGGGGGAGCTGTTTTTT
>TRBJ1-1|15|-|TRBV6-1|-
CASSQLTRLNTEAFF
TGTGCCAGCAGCCAACTTACGAGGCTGAACACTGAAGCTTTCTTT
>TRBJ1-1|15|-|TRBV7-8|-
CASSLEVAGATEAFF
TGTGCCAGCAGCTTAGAGGTCGCAGGGGCGACTGAAGCTTTCTTT
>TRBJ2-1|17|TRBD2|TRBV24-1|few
CATSDSQLAGGHNEQFF
TGTGCCACCAGTGACTCCCAACTAGCGGGGGGACACAATGAGCAGTTCTTC
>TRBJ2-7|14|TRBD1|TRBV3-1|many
CASSRGQAIREQYF
TGTGCCAGCAGCCGGGGACAGGCGATACGCGAGCAGTACTTC
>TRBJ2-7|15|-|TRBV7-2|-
CASSLVDSSSYEQYF
TGTGCCAGCAGCTTAGTAGACTCCAGCTCCTACGAGCAGTACTTC
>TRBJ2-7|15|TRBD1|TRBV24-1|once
CATSASGQGEYEQYF
TGTGCCACCAGTGCCTCCGGACAGGGGGAGTACGAGCAGTACTTC
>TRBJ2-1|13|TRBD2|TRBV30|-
CAWGTSGYNEQFF
TGTGCCTGGGGGACTAGCGGTTACAATGAGCAGTTCTTC
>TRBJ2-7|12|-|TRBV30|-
CAWSVGGYEQYF
TGTGCCTGGAGTGTAGGTGGCTACGAGCAGTACTTC
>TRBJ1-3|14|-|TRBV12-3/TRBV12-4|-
CASRLRDYWDTIYF
TGTGCCAGCAGGTTGAGAGATTATTGGGACACCATATATTTT
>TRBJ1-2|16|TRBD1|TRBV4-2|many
CASSHVGGQGADGYTF
TGTGCCAGCAGCCATGTGGGGGGACAGGGGGCGGATGGCTACACCTTC
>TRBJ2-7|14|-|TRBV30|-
CAWSPPGAAYEQYF
TGTGCCTGGAGTCCCCCTGGGGCAGCCTACGAGCAGTACTTC
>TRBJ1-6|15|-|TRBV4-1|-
CASSQDPGYNSPLHF
TGCGCCAGCAGCCAAGATCCGGGGTATAATTCACCCCTCCACTTT
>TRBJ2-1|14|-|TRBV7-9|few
CASSTTTGYNEQFF
TGTGCCAGCAGCACCACGACAGGCTACAATGAGCAGTTCTTC
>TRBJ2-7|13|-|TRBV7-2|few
CASTRTDFYEQYF
TGTGCCAGCACTAGGACAGATTTCTACGAGCAGTACTTC
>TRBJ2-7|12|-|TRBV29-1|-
CSVEEARREQYF
TGCAGCGTTGAAGAAGCCAGGCGGGAGCAGTACTTC